This is a list of T cell receptor beta chains from one sample in a study of preoperative IRX-2 immunotherapy in early breast cancer. Repertoires were generated with immunoSEQ multiplex PCR, while TCRdb's copy carries only in-frame clones and drops some. The sample holds about 24,000 clones; over 85% are singletons and the top ten take around 27%. The sample consisted of tumor tissue, taken after IRX-2 immunotherapy. Receptors originate from a human donor with breast cancer. CDR3s include the opening cysteine and the closing phenylalanine or tryptophan. The D gene is left open where the match is weak.

d_call	j_call	v_call	cdr3_nt	cdr3_aa
TRBD1	TRBJ1-2	TRBV29-1	TGCAGCGTTGGGGAGGGGGCTTTTGGCTACACCTTC	CSVGEGAFGYTF
-	TRBJ1-2	TRBV29-1	TGCAGCGTGGACACTAACTATGGCTACACCTTC	CSVDTNYGYTF
TRBD2	TRBJ2-1	TRBV4-2	TGTGCCAGCAGCCAAGCCCCGGTAGCGGGGTACAATGAGCAGTTCTTC	CASSQAPVAGYNEQFF
-	TRBJ2-5	TRBV9	TGTGCCAGCAGCGTAGGTCTAGAGGGAGAGACCCAGTACTTC	CASSVGLEGETQYF
TRBD2	TRBJ2-2	TRBV9	TGTGCCAGCAGCCCTCGACTAGCGGACACCGGGGAGCTGTTTTTT	CASSPRLADTGELFF
-	TRBJ1-3	TRBV5-1	TGCGCCAGCAGCTTGTACAGGGCCTCTGGAAACACCATATATTTT	CASSLYRASGNTIYF
-	TRBJ1-2	TRBV28	TGTGCCAGCCGCCCGACAAACTATGGCTACACCTTC	CASRPTNYGYTF
-	TRBJ1-1	TRBV19	TGTGCCAGTGAAGGTTTTTGGACGGAAACACCCCTGAACACTGAAGCTTTCTTT	CASEGFWTETPLNTEAFF
TRBD1	TRBJ1-1	TRBV18	TGTGCCAGCTCACCAACCGGGACAGGGGTTAGGAACACTGAAGCTTTCTTT	CASSPTGTGVRNTEAFF
TRBD1	TRBJ1-6	TRBV19	TGTGCCAGCCGGGGGACAGCCTATTCACCCCTCCACTTT	CASRGTAYSPLHF
-	TRBJ1-4	TRBV4-2	TGTGCCAGCAGCGCCAGGGTTGCGGCAACTAATGAAAAACTGTTTTTT	CASSARVAATNEKLFF
TRBD2	TRBJ2-1	TRBV11-1	TGTGCCAGCAGCCAAGGGACTAGCGGGGGATCCAACAATGAGCAGTTCTTC	CASSQGTSGGSNNEQFF
-	TRBJ1-1	TRBV5-6	TGTGCCAGCAGCCTCAGGCAGTTGAACACTGAAGCTTTCTTT	CASSLRQLNTEAFF
TRBD2	TRBJ2-1	TRBV18	TGTGCCAGCTCAGGAAGCGGGAACCCCAATGAGCAGTTCTTC	CASSGSGNPNEQFF